These T cell receptor beta chains were read from a single sample in a study of blood T cell repertoires in COVID-19. Method: immunoSEQ multiplex PCR; TCRdb's copy keeps in-frame clones and lacks some. Among hundreds of thousands of clones, about nine tenths were seen once, and the ten largest hold 9.5%. The sequencing input was PBMCs or T cells enriched from blood (not recorded which). Source of these receptors: a woman between 35 and 50 years old who had recovered from COVID-19. The CDR3 runs from the conserved cysteine through the conserved F or W. The D gene is left open where the match is weak. The listing skips clone size in some rows; elsewhere it reads once, few, many or a size class.

clone_size d_call j_call v_call cdr3_nt cdr3_aa
NA TRBD1 TRBJ2-7 TRBV2 TGTGCCAGCAGTGATTACCAGGGGGCCTACGAGCAGTACTTC CASSDYQGAYEQYF
NA NA TRBJ1-3 TRBV7-6 TGTGCCAGCAGCTTAACCCCGTTACAGGTCAGCTCTGGAAACACCATATATTTT CASSLTPLQVSSGNTIYF
NA TRBD2 TRBJ2-7 TRBV11-2 TGTGCCAGCAGCTTTCCCTCGGGAGGGGAAAGGTACGAGCAGTACTTC CASSFPSGGERYEQYF
once TRBD2 TRBJ2-7 TRBV6-5 TGTGCCAGCAGTAGACTAGCGGGAGCTTCCTACGAGCAGTACTTC CASSRLAGASYEQYF
NA NA TRBJ1-2 TRBV23-1 TGCGCCAGCAGTCAAGACTCCACAGGAAACAATTGCTATGGCTACACCTTC CASSQDSTGNNCYGYTF
once NA TRBJ2-7 TRBV19 TGTGCCAGTAGTATGGGGACTGGCTACGAGCAGTACTTC CASSMGTGYEQYF
NA NA TRBJ1-1 TRBV11-3 TGTGCCAGCCAGGAGCGGACTGAAGCTTTCTTT CASQERTEAFF
NA NA TRBJ1-1 TRBV7-9 TGTGCCAGCAGCCCCGACCGAGGGAACACTGAAGCTTTCTTT CASSPDRGNTEAFF
NA NA TRBJ2-3 TRBV24-1 TGTGCCACCAGTGACCCCCAGGTCGGTGGCACAGATACGCAGTATTTT CATSDPQVGGTDTQYF
NA NA TRBJ2-7 TRBV12-3/TRBV12-4 TGTGCCAGCAGTTTAGGTGGAGCTCGGGAGCAGTACTTC CASSLGGAREQYF
NA TRBD1 TRBJ2-1 TRBV18 TGTGCCAGCTCAATGGGACAGGGGTACAATGAGCAGTTCTTC CASSMGQGYNEQFF
NA NA TRBJ1-4 TRBV3-1/TRBV3-2 TGTGCCAGCATCGTGTTCCTCGGACGGGGTGAAAAACTGTTTTTT CASIVFLGRGEKLFF
few NA TRBJ1-4 TRBV14 TGTGCCAGCAGCCGGAGGTTCGGTGCAACTAATGAAAAACTGTTTTTT CASSRRFGATNEKLFF
NA TRBD2 TRBJ2-3 TRBV7-2 TGTGCCAGCAGGACTAGCGGATTCTCAGATACGCAGTATTTT CASRTSGFSDTQYF
NA TRBD1 TRBJ2-7 TRBV10-3 TGTGCCATCCTTGTGGGGGACAGGGAGAAGTACGAGCAGTACTTC CAILVGDREKYEQYF
NA NA TRBJ1-6 TRBV30 TGTGCCTGGAGTGTTCAGGGGCTGGATAATTCACCCCTCCACTTT CAWSVQGLDNSPLHF
NA NA TRBJ1-2 TRBV21-1 TGTGCCAGCAGCAAAGAGCGGACAGGGGGCGCAGAGAGTGCTTACGGCTACACCTTC CASSKERTGGAESAYGYTF
NA NA TRBJ2-7 TRBV6-5 TGTGCCAGCACCCGAGGGGGGGGGCAGTACTTC CASTRGGGQYF
NA NA TRBJ2-7 TRBV30 TGTGCCTGGAGTGTATACCCAGACGAGCAGTACTTC CAWSVYPDEQYF
NA NA TRBJ1-2 TRBV6-5 TGTGCCAGCAGTTACTGGTTAGGGGATGGCTACACCTTC CASSYWLGDGYTF
NA TRBD2 TRBJ2-7 TRBV29-1 TGCAGCGTTGTAGCGGGGGTCTCCTACGAGCAGTACTTC CSVVAGVSYEQYF
NA NA TRBJ2-1 TRBV11-1 TGTGCCAGCAGCCATCCTAGACAGCCCCTTTACAATGAGCAGTTCTTC CASSHPRQPLYNEQFF
NA TRBD1 TRBJ1-5 TRBV24-1 TGTGCCACCAGCGGACAGGGCTTTGACAATCAGCCCCAGCATTTT CATSGQGFDNQPQHF
few TRBD1 TRBJ2-2 TRBV7-9 TGTGCCAGCAGTACGACAGGGGCTCACACCGGGGAGCTGTTTTTT CASSTTGAHTGELFF
NA NA TRBJ1-6 TRBV28 TGTGCCAGCAGCCGTCCTCTAGGGAGGGATTCACCCCTCCACTTT CASSRPLGRDSPLHF
NA TRBD1 TRBJ2-7 TRBV5-1 TGCGCCAGCGTCGGGGACAGATCCTCCTACGAGCAGTACTTC CASVGDRSSYEQYF
NA NA TRBJ2-5 TRBV7-6 TGTGCCAGCAGCTTAGTAGCGGATTACCAAGAGACCCAGTACTTC CASSLVADYQETQYF
NA TRBD1 TRBJ2-5 TRBV7-2 TGTGCCAGCAGCCTTGGGCCAGGGACAGGCCAAGAGACCCAGTACTTC CASSLGPGTGQETQYF
NA NA TRBJ2-1 TRBV5-4 TGTGCCAGCAGCTTGGCTTGGGGACGGGGGGCAGGCAATGAGCAGTTCTTC CASSLAWGRGAGNEQFF
NA TRBD1 TRBJ2-1 TRBV11-2 TGTGCCAGCAGCTTAAGGGGACAGGGTGAAAATGAGCAGTTCTTC CASSLRGQGENEQFF
NA TRBD2 TRBJ2-1 TRBV9 TGTGCCAGCACATTGGGTATTAGCGGGCAATACAATGAGCAGTTCTTC CASTLGISGQYNEQFF
NA TRBD1 TRBJ2-7 TRBV18 TGTGCCAGCTCCTCGGGACAGTACGAGCAGTACTTC CASSSGQYEQYF
once TRBD2 TRBJ2-5 TRBV19 TGTGCCAGTAGTATAGGCGGGAGGGCCGGAGGAGAGACCCAGTACTTC CASSIGGRAGGETQYF
NA TRBD1 TRBJ1-1 TRBV19 TGTGCCAGTAGTAGGACAGGGGACACTGAAGCTTTCTTT CASSRTGDTEAFF
NA NA TRBJ1-4 TRBV7-2 TGTGCCAGCAGCTTCAATTTCCAGGAAAAACTGTTTTTT CASSFNFQEKLFF
NA TRBD2 TRBJ2-3 TRBV7-3 TGTGCCAGCAGCCGAAAAGCGGGAGACACAGATACGCAGTATTTT CASSRKAGDTDTQYF
NA TRBD1 TRBJ1-1 TRBV28 TGTGCCAGCATTCACCTCGACAGGGTTAATACTGAAGCTTTCTTT CASIHLDRVNTEAFF
NA NA TRBJ2-7 TRBV4-3 TGCGCCAGCAGCCAAGCCGGGACTGGCTACGAGCAGTACTTC CASSQAGTGYEQYF
few TRBD1 TRBJ1-1 TRBV28 TGTGCCAGCAGTTTATGGCACAGGGGAAGTGGAGCTTTCTTT CASSLWHRGSGAFF
NA TRBD2 TRBJ2-1 TRBV7-9 TGTGCCAGCAGCCCTCCTTGGGCTAGCGGGGGACTTTACAATGAGCAGTTCTTC CASSPPWASGGLYNEQFF
NA TRBD2 TRBJ2-1 TRBV4-2 TGTGCCAGCAGCCATTCAGCTCTAGCGGGAGCGGACAATGAGCAGTTCTTC CASSHSALAGADNEQFF
NA NA TRBJ2-3 TRBV6-5 TGTGCCAGCAGTTACGACGGGAGTAACGGAGATACGCAGTATTTT CASSYDGSNGDTQYF
NA TRBD1 TRBJ2-7 TRBV5-6 TGTGCCAGCAGAGGACAGGGCTACGAGCAGTACTTC CASRGQGYEQYF
NA NA TRBJ2-7 TRBV27 TGTGCCAGCAGTAGAGAAAGGGGTGGTGGATCCTACGAGCAGTACTTC CASSRERGGGSYEQYF
NA TRBD2 TRBJ2-5 TRBV7-2 TGTGCCAGCAGCTTAATGCTAGCGGGACCAGGGGAGACCCAGTACTTC CASSLMLAGPGETQYF
NA TRBD1 TRBJ2-3 TRBV7-9 TGTGCCAGCAGCCTCGGACAGGGTCCAGATACGCAGTATTTT CASSLGQGPDTQYF
NA TRBD1 TRBJ1-1 TRBV30 TGTGCCTGGAGTTCCTCGAGGGGGCTGGCTTTCTTT CAWSSSRGLAFF
NA TRBD1 TRBJ1-5 TRBV25-1 TGTGCCAGCAGTATTGACAGGGGTCAGGGTCAGCCCCAGCATTTT CASSIDRGQGQPQHF
NA NA TRBJ2-2 TRBV19 TGTGCCACCTTCGCCGGGGAGCTGTTTTTT CATFAGELFF
NA TRBD1 TRBJ1-2 TRBV24-1 TGTGCCACCAGTCGGGGACAGGGCCGCGGCTACACCTTC CATSRGQGRGYTF
once NA TRBJ1-2 TRBV7-2 TGTGCCAGCAGCTTAGGGCAGGGAAACTATGGCTACACCTTC CASSLGQGNYGYTF
once NA TRBJ1-2 TRBV24-1 TGTGCCACCAGTGATCAGGGGCGAGGTTATGGCTACACCTTC CATSDQGRGYGYTF
NA TRBD1 TRBJ2-7 TRBV30 TGTGCCTGGAGTGCGGACAGGGGCACCCTCACGGGCGAGCAGTACTTC CAWSADRGTLTGEQYF
NA TRBD1 TRBJ2-1 TRBV13 TGTGCCAGCAGCTTCCAGACAGGGATGGGTGAGCAGTTCTTC CASSFQTGMGEQFF
NA NA TRBJ2-2 TRBV4-1 TGCGCCAAAGGGGAACCCCTTCTCACCGGGGAGCTGTTTTTT CAKGEPLLTGELFF